The 25 T cell receptor beta chains reported below all come from one sample, sequenced in a study of OX40 agonist ivuxolimab in advanced cancers. The protocol was immunoSEQ multiplex PCR, while the TCRdb copy is restricted to in-frame clones and leaves out a portion. This sample yields tens of thousands of clones, of which around 81% are seen a single time; approximately 3% belongs to the top ten. The sequencing here drew on CD4+ or CD8+ T cells sorted from blood, taken in a trial of the OX40 agonist ivuxolimab. The receptors stem from an adult with an advanced solid tumor such as melanoma, head and neck, liver or kidney cancer.

This chain uses TRBV4-2 with TRBJ2-3; perhaps TRBD2 as D (6 bases). V lost 3 bases and J lost 2, with 15 bases in between. Germline V gene data show CDR1 as LGHNA and CDR2 as YNFKEQ. The CDR3 spans 16 residues. The CDR3 protein is CASSQNGGRTTDTQYF. The CDR3 DNA reads as TGTGCCAGCAGCCAGAACGGAGGGAGGACCACAGATACGCAGTATTTT.

The rearrangement joins TRBV5-5 to TRBJ2-3; 8 bases align to TRBD1. Germline V gives CDR1 SGHKS, CDR2 YYEKEE (reference sequence). Trimming cost V 4 bases and J 2 bases; bases outside gene matches: 15. This CDR3 is 18 amino acids long. The CDR3 here is CASSLPFAYRGSTDTQYF. As DNA, the CDR3 is TGTGCCAGCAGCCTCCCTTTTGCCTACAGGGGGTCCACAGATACGCAGTATTTT.

The J gene is TRBJ2-1, the V gene TRBV12-5; TRBD1 agrees at 9 bases. Unmatched junction bases numbered 7, after V lost 6 bases and J lost 10 bases. Germline CDR1 is LGHNT and CDR2 is FRNRAP. The CDR3 is made up of 13 amino acids. The CDR3 loop is CASGRDRVDEQFF. CDR3 sequence (DNA): TGTGCTAGTGGCCGGGACAGGGTAGACGAGCAGTTCTTC.

A remark on this clone: One end of the junction does not line up with germline, which may come from a read error. The J gene is TRBJ1-1, the V gene TRBV19; 8 bases line up with TRBD1. The CDR3 loop spans 16 amino acids. Looked up from germline, CDR1 is LNHDA and CDR2 is SQIVND (reference sequence). CDR3 residues: CASATGAGGLKTEAFF. The CDR3 nucleotides read TGTGCCAGTGCCACTGGGGCAGGGGGCTTGAAAACTGAAGCTTTCTTT.

V is TRBV20-1 and J is TRBJ1-2; D unresolved. The length of the CDR3 is 11 residues. CDR1 and CDR2 from the germline V gene are DFQATT and SNEGSKA (reference sequence). With 3 bases removed from V and 5 bases from J, the gap between germline ends came to 7 bases. The CDR3 nucleotides are TGCAGTGCTAGGGCTGGGTATGGCTACACCTTC. Translating gives CSARAGYGYTF.

The chain combines TRBV5-4 with TRBJ2-1; 15 bases line up with TRBD2. Losses at the gene ends were 4 bases for V and 6 bases for J; bases not matched to a gene: 2. Germline V gene lookup returns CDR1 SGHNT and CDR2 YYREEE (reference sequence). This CDR3 region has 15 residues. This CDR3 reads CASSPGLAGGNEQFF. CDR3 coding DNA: TGTGCCAGCAGCCCGGGACTAGCGGGAGGCAATGAGCAGTTCTTC. The full variable domain, rest sourced from reference TRBV5-4 and TRBJ2-1, is ETGVTQSPTHLIKTRGQQVTLRCSSQSGHNTVSWYQQALGQGPQFIFQYYREEENGRGNFPPRFSGLQFPNYSSELNVNALELDDSALYLCASSPGLAGGNEQFFGPGTRLTVL.

This sequence joins TRBV11-3 and TRBJ2-2, with D unclear. V lost 2 bases to trimming and J lost 1 base, with 5 bases between them. From germline, CDR1 is SGHNT and CDR2 YENEEA. The CDR3 extends over 14 amino acids. DNA of the CDR3: TGTGCCAGCAGCTTAAACATGAACACCGGGGAGCTGTTTTTT. Its translation is CASSLNMNTGELFF.

The chain links TRBV6-5 to TRBJ2-5; 9 positions agree with TRBD2. CDR3 size: 16 residues. Germline V gene sequence: CDR1 MNHEY, CDR2 SVGAGI. V lost 2 bases to trimming and J lost 0 bases; unmatched junction nucleotides: 4. The CDR3 bases are TGTGCCAGCAGTTACGTCTGGACTAGCGACCAAGAGACCCAGTACTTC. Protein: CASSYVWTSDQETQYF.

This chain joins TRBV9 and TRBJ1-1; TRBD1 is a possible D gene (5 bases). The V gene lost 2 bases and the J gene lost 5 bases, with 10 bases spanning the gap. Germline V lookup: CDR1 SGDLS, CDR2 YYNGEE. CDR3 length: 13 residues. The CDR3 DNA reads as TGTGCCAGCAGCGTCCAGGGAGGGACTGAAGCTTTCTTT. Its translation: CASSVQGGTEAFF.

The V and J genes are TRBV5-6 and TRBJ1-2; D gene ambiguous. V lost 0 bases and J 8 bases, leaving 20 bases between the germline ends. Germline CDR1 reads SGHDT; CDR2 reads YYEEEE. The CDR3 has 16 residues. In nucleotides, the CDR3 is TGTGCCAGCAGCTTGGAATTCCTCAGCCGGGGAAGGGGCTACACCTTC. It encodes CASSLEFLSRGRGYTF.

This clone was seen a few times. The gene calls are TRBV2 and TRBJ1-4, with TRBD1 matching 7 bases. From germline, CDR1 is SNHLY and CDR2 FYNNEI. Trimming removed 3 bases from V and 8 bases from J; junction bases left unmatched: 6. The CDR3 is 14 residues long. The CDR3 sequence: CASSDGTVGEKLFF. In DNA, the CDR3 is TGTGCCAGCAGTGATGGGACAGTCGGCGAAAAACTGTTTTTT.

Regarding this clone: Different DNA sequences within this sample yield the same CDR3. The chain is built from TRBV30 and TRBJ2-7, with unresolved D. The CDR3 covers 11 residues. Per the germline V gene, CDR1 is GTSNPN and CDR2 is SVGIG (reference sequence). With 0 bases removed from V and 3 bases from J, the gap between germline ends came to 3 bases. This chain's CDR3 is CAWSVGYEQYF. The CDR3 DNA reads as TGTGCCTGGAGTGTAGGCTACGAGCAGTACTTC.

The rearrangement joins TRBV5-6 to TRBJ2-1; D ambiguous. V gave up 4 bases and J gave up 0 bases, with 11 bases separating them. CDR1 is SGHDT, CDR2 YYEEEE, per germline. There are 15 residues in the CDR3. This CDR3 reads CASSAGPGSYNEQFF. The CDR3 DNA follows: TGTGCCAGCAGCGCCGGACCGGGCTCCTACAATGAGCAGTTCTTC.

The V and J genes are TRBV19 and TRBJ2-3; 10 positions match TRBD2. The germline gives CDR1 LNHDA, CDR2 SQIVND (reference sequence). With 3 bases clipped from V and 10 bases from J, the junction kept 7 bases outside the gene matches. There are 14 residues in the CDR3. CDR3 bases: TGTGCCAGTAGTATCGGACTAGCGGACAAGGCGCAGTATTTT. Amino acids: CASSIGLADKAQYF.

The chain links TRBV14 to TRBJ1-1; D possibly corresponds to TRBD1 (6 bases). Deletions cut 4 bases from V and 4 bases from J, with 16 bases between. This CDR3 is built from 15 residues. Looked up from germline, CDR1 is SGHDN and CDR2 is FVKESK. The CDR3 sequence is CASSRGGVEVTEAFF. CDR3 nucleotides: TGTGCCAGCAGCCGAGGGGGAGTTGAGGTCACTGAAGCTTTCTTT.

The chain joins TRBV7-3 to TRBJ2-2; D is ambiguous. CDR1 and CDR2 from the germline V gene are SGHTA and FQGTGA. The CDR3 sequence is 14 residues long. Trimming removed 2 bases at V and 4 bases at J, with 8 bases between. CDR3 DNA: TGTGCCAGCAGCTTAGATCCCGCCACCGGGGAGCTGTTTTTT. It translates to CASSLDPATGELFF.

This chain joins TRBV7-9 and TRBJ1-2; possibly TRBD1 for D (5 bases). Germline CDR1 is SEHNR and CDR2 is FQNEAQ (reference sequence). The CDR3 is 15 amino acids. Between the trimmed V and J ends, which lost 4 bases and 0 bases, there was a span of 12 bases. The CDR3 loop reads CASSSQGAPNYGYTF. The CDR3 bases are TGTGCCAGCAGCTCCCAGGGAGCCCCTAACTATGGCTACACCTTC.

In this sample, this clone turned up a few times. V is TRBV5-4 and J is TRBJ2-1, with D perhaps matching TRBD1 (6 bases). Deletions cut 4 bases from V and 3 bases from J, with 14 bases between. This CDR3 comprises 15 residues. Germline V gene data show CDR1 as SGHNT and CDR2 as YYREEE (reference sequence). CDR3 bases: TGTGCCAGCAGCGATCGCCGGGACAACTACAATGAGCAGTTCTTC. Protein: CASSDRRDNYNEQFF.

The chain links TRBV5-1 to TRBJ2-1, with D perhaps given as TRBD1 or TRBD2 (5 bases each). Trimming shortened V by 0 bases and J by 3 bases, and 7 bases separated the two germline ends. The CDR3 length is 14 residues. Germline lookup yields CDR1 SGHRS and CDR2 YFSETQ. CDR3 coding DNA: TGCGCCAGCAGCTTGGGGGGGATCTACAATGAGCAGTTCTTC. Translated: CASSLGGIYNEQFF.

The table lists this clone with a count of one. The rearrangement links TRBV4-2 to TRBJ2-1, with no clear D. With 1 base removed from V and 2 bases from J, the gap between germline ends came to 12 bases. Germline CDR1 is LGHNA and CDR2 is YNFKEQ. This CDR3 has 16 residues. For the CDR3, the DNA is TGTGCCAGCAGCCAAGTTTTCCAGGACCCCTACAATGAGCAGTTCTTC. The encoded protein is CASSQVFQDPYNEQFF.

The chain uses TRBV10-2 and TRBJ1-2, with 9 bases fitting TRBD1. The CDR3 covers 14 residues. J lost 2 bases, V lost 5 bases, and 3 bases had no gene match. CDR1 is WSHSY and CDR2 is SAAADI in the germline V gene. CDR3 sequence (DNA): TGCGCCAGCAGTCGCGGACAGGGGAACTATGGCTACACCTTC. Translated: CASSRGQGNYGYTF.

The V gene is TRBV29-1, the J gene TRBJ1-1; D not resolved. The CDR3 has 10 residues. V shed 4 bases and J shed 11 bases, with 11 bases lying between them. Per the germline V gene, CDR1 is SQVTM and CDR2 is ANQGSEA. CDR3 sequence reads: CSVVRQGAFF. The CDR3 nucleotides are TGCAGCGTTGTACGGCAAGGGGCTTTCTTT.

The CDR3 coding sequence is TGTGCCTGGAGTCAAGGGGGGGGTACGCAGTATTTT. Translating it yields CAWSQGGGTQYF. The chain recombines TRBV30 with TRBJ2-3; tentative D call: TRBD2 (7 bases). This CDR3 has 12 amino acids. CDR1 and CDR2 (germline): GTSNPN, SVGIG (reference sequence). Trimming removed 2 bases at V and 8 bases at J, with 11 bases between.

The J gene is TRBJ1-1, the V gene TRBV27, with D possibly being TRBD1 (6 bases). The CDR3 length is 17 residues. The germline V gene has CDR1 MNHEY and CDR2 SMNVEV (reference sequence). Trimming cost V 6 bases and J 1 base, with 21 bases left between them. The CDR3 sequence: CASRGAGTRRRNTEAFF. CDR3 DNA: TGTGCCAGCAGGGGGGCGGGGACCCGCAGGAGGAACACTGAAGCTTTCTTT.

The rearrangement joins TRBV5-5 to TRBJ1-1, with no clear D. V was clipped by 1 base and J by 0 bases, with 10 bases between them. The V gene's germline CDR1 is SGHKS and CDR2 YYEKEE (reference sequence). The CDR3 length is 15 residues. The CDR3 DNA sequence: TGTGCCAGCAGCTTGAGGGCCAGCTTGAACACTGAAGCTTTCTTT. This gives the protein CASSLRASLNTEAFF.